The following is a T cell receptor (beta chain) sequence with its context. Its antigen is unidentified. In the PCR, 60 Vbeta and 13 Jbeta primers were used. Repertoires were generated with immunoSEQ multiplex PCR, while TCRdb's copy carries only in-frame clones and drops some. The sample lists fewer than 130,000 clones, about three quarters occurring once. The donors were healthy bone marrow donors. Though probably carrying unrecorded immune exposures, donors were nominally healthy at sampling. The record originates from a study of cytomegalovirus exposure and HLA in healthy donors. Study findings and constraints: In all likelihood, a cluster of highly shared sequence variants was a sequencing artifact. When the data were analyzed later, several of the most significant clusters appeared to be linked to common viral pathogens.

The CDR3 is made up of 19 amino acids. Trimming at V came to 0 bases and at J to 2 bases, leaving 10 bases not matched to a gene. Germline V gene sequence: CDR1 SGHTA, CDR2 FQGTGA. The sample comprised PBMCs. The V and J genes are TRBV7-3 and TRBJ2-3; 11 positions agree with TRBD2. The receptor was isolated from a woman aged 25 to 45 in good health and CMV-seronegative. CDR3 residues: CASSLTSGRGRSYTDTQYF. In DNA, the CDR3 is TGTGCCAGCAGCTTAACTAGCGGGAGGGGAAGAAGTTACACAGATACGCAGTATTTT.